A selection of T cell receptor beta chains follows, all from one sample in a study of blood T cell repertoires in COVID-19. Measured with immunoSEQ multiplex PCR; TCRdb has only the in-frame clones, and not every one. The sample holds 260,000 or so clones, about four fifths seen once. Specimen: PBMCs or T cells enriched from blood (not recorded which). Source of these receptors: a woman aged 40 to 50 who had been exposed to COVID-19. Both conserved end residues are trimmed from each CDR3. Fields, in order: J gene, CDR3 length, V gene, CDR3 protein.

j_gene: TRBJ1-6; len: 14; v_gene: TRBV5-5; CDR3aa: ASSLVRGLSNSPLH
j_gene: TRBJ2-1; len: 11; v_gene: TRBV11-3; CDR3aa: ASSLGQNNEQF
j_gene: TRBJ1-3; len: 11; v_gene: TRBV30; CDR3aa: AWRTGNGNTIY
j_gene: TRBJ2-1; len: 12; v_gene: TRBV7-7; CDR3aa: ASSLAQAGGPEF
j_gene: TRBJ1-5; len: 11; v_gene: TRBV7-2; CDR3aa: ASSPQGNQPQH
j_gene: TRBJ2-7; len: 16; v_gene: TRBV4-1; CDR3aa: ASSQNPWGGTGSYEQY
j_gene: TRBJ1-1; len: 12; v_gene: TRBV7-6; CDR3aa: ASRQSRGDTEAF
j_gene: TRBJ2-7; len: 13; v_gene: TRBV11-2; CDR3aa: ASRPPDSPLYEQY
j_gene: TRBJ1-4; len: 13; v_gene: TRBV11-3; CDR3aa: ASSTAVATNEKLF
j_gene: TRBJ1-2; len: 12; v_gene: TRBV30; CDR3aa: AWSVRQGHYGYT
j_gene: TRBJ2-2; len: 14; v_gene: TRBV15; CDR3aa: ATSRPGTLNTGELF
j_gene: TRBJ2-7; len: 13; v_gene: TRBV6-1; CDR3aa: ASSEARTGVYEQY
j_gene: TRBJ1-1; len: 9; v_gene: TRBV6-5; CDR3aa: ASTRETEAF
j_gene: TRBJ2-3; len: 17; v_gene: TRBV9; CDR3aa: ASSVGPNFRDYSTDTQY
j_gene: TRBJ1-1; len: 9; v_gene: TRBV2; CDR3aa: ARQTGGEAF
j_gene: TRBJ2-3; len: 12; v_gene: TRBV29-1; CDR3aa: STGFSSGSDTQY
j_gene: TRBJ1-1; len: 15; v_gene: TRBV5-3; CDR3aa: ARSWPGQQTMNTEAF
j_gene: TRBJ1-6; len: 13; v_gene: TRBV19; CDR3aa: ASRGDRANNSPLH
j_gene: TRBJ2-7; len: 12; v_gene: TRBV9; CDR3aa: ASSAGTISYEQY
j_gene: TRBJ1-5; len: 13; v_gene: TRBV28; CDR3aa: ASSLVGGNNQPQH
j_gene: TRBJ2-5; len: 13; v_gene: TRBV19; CDR3aa: ASSIGGQGLETQY
j_gene: TRBJ1-2; len: 14; v_gene: TRBV10-3; CDR3aa: ATLTLTGPVRARYT
j_gene: TRBJ1-5; len: 13; v_gene: TRBV5-8; CDR3aa: ASSFRPYSNQPQH
j_gene: TRBJ1-5; len: 15; v_gene: TRBV19; CDR3aa: ASSIPLDRGGNQPQH
j_gene: TRBJ2-1; len: 14; v_gene: TRBV3-1/TRBV3-2; CDR3aa: ASSPSLAGGTAEQF
j_gene: TRBJ2-1; len: 12; v_gene: TRBV30; CDR3aa: AWRQGGLYNEQF
j_gene: TRBJ1-2; len: 12; v_gene: TRBV6-5; CDR3aa: ASSQGQGNYGYT
j_gene: TRBJ1-5; len: 13; v_gene: TRBV3-1/TRBV3-2; CDR3aa: ASSQALGAGQPQH
j_gene: TRBJ1-1; len: 11; v_gene: TRBV7-6; CDR3aa: ASSLGQGAEAF
j_gene: TRBJ1-1; len: 12; v_gene: TRBV15; CDR3aa: ATGRGDANTEAF
j_gene: TRBJ1-2; len: 12; v_gene: TRBV9; CDR3aa: ASSGDRGLDGYT
j_gene: TRBJ2-5; len: 13; v_gene: TRBV5-1; CDR3aa: ASTVTGTGKETQY
j_gene: TRBJ1-2; len: 10; v_gene: TRBV7-9; CDR3aa: ASSLRGYGYT
j_gene: TRBJ1-2; len: 12; v_gene: TRBV7-3; CDR3aa: ASSRAGYEDGYT
j_gene: TRBJ1-5; len: 11; v_gene: TRBV2; CDR3aa: ASRRERDQPQH
j_gene: TRBJ2-7; len: 13; v_gene: TRBV18; CDR3aa: ASSPTRDRLYEQY
j_gene: TRBJ2-7; len: 10; v_gene: TRBV7-9; CDR3aa: ASSLRVDEQY
j_gene: TRBJ1-1; len: 13; v_gene: TRBV5-1; CDR3aa: ASSLVRGGHTEAF
j_gene: TRBJ2-3; len: 17; v_gene: TRBV7-9; CDR3aa: ASPPRGTSGGLNTDTQY
j_gene: TRBJ1-3; len: 12; v_gene: TRBV2; CDR3aa: ASSEEGSGNTIY
j_gene: TRBJ1-3; len: 13; v_gene: TRBV9; CDR3aa: ASSPRDRDGNTIY
j_gene: TRBJ2-2; len: 11; v_gene: TRBV2; CDR3aa: ASSMRDTGELF
j_gene: TRBJ1-3; len: 15; v_gene: TRBV7-2; CDR3aa: ASSPGPTAGLGNTIY
j_gene: TRBJ2-2; len: 12; v_gene: TRBV14; CDR3aa: ASSFQTNTGELF
j_gene: TRBJ2-3; len: 12; v_gene: TRBV14; CDR3aa: ASSHGGSTDTQY
j_gene: TRBJ1-2; len: 11; v_gene: TRBV7-9; CDR3aa: ASSLGTSYGYT
j_gene: TRBJ1-2; len: 12; v_gene: TRBV5-1; CDR3aa: ASSPGQGGYGYT
j_gene: TRBJ1-1; len: 11; v_gene: TRBV9; CDR3aa: ASSVVSDTEAF
j_gene: TRBJ2-7; len: 13; v_gene: TRBV4-2; CDR3aa: ASSQEARGFEEQY
j_gene: TRBJ1-2; len: 13; v_gene: TRBV19; CDR3aa: ASSLRRDRSYGYT
j_gene: TRBJ2-3; len: 13; v_gene: TRBV5-1; CDR3aa: ASSLTGAGTDTQY
j_gene: TRBJ1-5; len: 12; v_gene: TRBV5-1; CDR3aa: ASSLSTGDQPQH
j_gene: TRBJ1-1; len: 12; v_gene: TRBV6-2/TRBV6-3; CDR3aa: ASSYSIGDTEAF
j_gene: TRBJ1-3; len: 13; v_gene: TRBV19; CDR3aa: ASSAQGSYVNTIY